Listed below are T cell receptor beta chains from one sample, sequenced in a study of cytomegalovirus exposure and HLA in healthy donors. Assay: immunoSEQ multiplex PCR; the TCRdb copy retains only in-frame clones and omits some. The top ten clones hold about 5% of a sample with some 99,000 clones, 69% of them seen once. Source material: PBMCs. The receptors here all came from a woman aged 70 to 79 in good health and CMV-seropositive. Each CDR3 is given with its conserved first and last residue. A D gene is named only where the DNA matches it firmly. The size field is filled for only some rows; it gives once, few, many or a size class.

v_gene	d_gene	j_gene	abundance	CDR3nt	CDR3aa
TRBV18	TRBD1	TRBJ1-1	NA	TGTGCCAGCTCACCTCGGACAGGGGGCGCAAACACTGAAGCTTTCTTT	CASSPRTGGANTEAFF
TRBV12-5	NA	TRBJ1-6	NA	TGTGCTAGTGGACCCACAGGGAGCTCCTATAATTCACCCCTCCACTTT	CASGPTGSSYNSPLHF
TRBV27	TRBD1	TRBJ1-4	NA	TGTGCCAGCAGTCCGCTGGGACAGGCCGACGAAAAACTGTTTTTT	CASSPLGQADEKLFF
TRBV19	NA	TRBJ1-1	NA	TGTGCCAGTAGAGTTTGGGGAGACACTGAAGCTTTCTTT	CASRVWGDTEAFF
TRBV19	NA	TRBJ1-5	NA	TGTGCCAGTAGTATAGACGGCGGCCAACTTCAGCCCCAGCATTTT	CASSIDGGQLQPQHF
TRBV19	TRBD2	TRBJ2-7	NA	TGTGCCAGTAGTCCCCCCGGGACTAGAGGGACCTACGAGCAGTACTTC	CASSPPGTRGTYEQYF
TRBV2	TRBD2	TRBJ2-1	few	TGTGCCAGCAGTGTTCGGACTAGCGGGAAAAACAATGAGCAGTTCTTC	CASSVRTSGKNNEQFF
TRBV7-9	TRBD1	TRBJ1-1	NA	TGTGCCAGCAGCTCCGGGACAGGGGGATACACTGAAGCTTTCTTT	CASSSGTGGYTEAFF
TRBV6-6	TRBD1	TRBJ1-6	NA	TGTGCCACCCACGGACAGGGCAATTCACCCCTCCACTTT	CATHGQGNSPLHF
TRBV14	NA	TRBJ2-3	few	TGTGCCAGCAGCCAAGGGCGGCATACAGATACGCAGTATTTT	CASSQGRHTDTQYF
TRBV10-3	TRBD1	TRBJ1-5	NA	TGTGCCATCAGACCCGACAGGGCTCAGCCCCAGCATTTT	CAIRPDRAQPQHF
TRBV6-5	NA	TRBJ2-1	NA	TGTGCCAGCAGTTACCCCTCCAATGAGCAGTTCTTC	CASSYPSNEQFF
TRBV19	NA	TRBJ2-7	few	TGTGCCAGTAGTATGCCCGGCTACAGCTACGAGCAGTACTTC	CASSMPGYSYEQYF
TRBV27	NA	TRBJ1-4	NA	TGTGCCAGCAGTTTAGCAGGGATTGGGGAAAAACTGTTTTTT	CASSLAGIGEKLFF
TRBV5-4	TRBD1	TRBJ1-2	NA	TGTGCCAGCAGCTCGGGACAGTTTGCTAACTATGGCTACACCTTC	CASSSGQFANYGYTF
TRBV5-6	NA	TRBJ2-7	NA	TGTGCCAGCAGTCGAACGGCAAGGGGGGGGGAGCAGTACTTC	CASSRTARGGEQYF
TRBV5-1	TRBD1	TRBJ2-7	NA	TGCGCCAGCAGCCCTGTGACAGGGGCCGGTTGGGAGCAGTACTTC	CASSPVTGAGWEQYF
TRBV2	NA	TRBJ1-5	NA	TGTGCCAGCAGGCGACGGGAAGATCAGCCCCAGCATTTT	CASRRREDQPQHF
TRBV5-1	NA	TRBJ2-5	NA	TGCGCCAGCAGTCCGGGCCTCGGGAGGACCCAGTACTTC	CASSPGLGRTQYF
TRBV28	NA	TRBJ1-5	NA	TGTGCCAGCAGTTTTAGGGGCCTTAGCAATCAGCCCCAGCATTTT	CASSFRGLSNQPQHF
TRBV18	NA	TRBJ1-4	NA	TGTGCCAGCTCACCACCGGCAAAGTATAATGAAAAACTGTTTTTT	CASSPPAKYNEKLFF
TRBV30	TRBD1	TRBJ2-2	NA	TGTGCCTGGAGTTGGACAGGGGTCACCGGGGAGCTGTTTTTT	CAWSWTGVTGELFF
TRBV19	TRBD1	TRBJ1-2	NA	TGTGCCAGTACCGCTAGTGAGGCAGGGACAGCCAACTATGGCTACACCTTC	CASTASEAGTANYGYTF
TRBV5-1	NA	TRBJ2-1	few	TGCGCCAGCAGCTCCGGACTGGAATCAGGGCAGTTCTTC	CASSSGLESGQFF
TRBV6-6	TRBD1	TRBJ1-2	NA	TGTGCCAGCAGAGGGGACAGGGGGTATGGCTACACCTTC	CASRGDRGYGYTF
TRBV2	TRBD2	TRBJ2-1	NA	TGTGCCAGCAGTGAATGGGGGGGTGAGCAGTTCTTC	CASSEWGGEQFF
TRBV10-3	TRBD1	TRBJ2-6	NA	TGTGCCAGCCAACAGGGGACTGGGGCCAACGTCCTGACTTTC	CASQQGTGANVLTF
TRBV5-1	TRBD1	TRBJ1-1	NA	TGCGCCAGCAGCTTGGCAGGTACAGGGGACACTGAAGCTTTCTTT	CASSLAGTGDTEAFF
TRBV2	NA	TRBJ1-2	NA	TGTGCCAGCAGTGTTACGGAGGACTATGGCTACACCTTC	CASSVTEDYGYTF
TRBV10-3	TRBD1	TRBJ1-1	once	TGTGCCATCAGTGAGTATGCAGGGGGGAACACTGAAGCTTTCTTT	CAISEYAGGNTEAFF
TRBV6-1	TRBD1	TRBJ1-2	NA	TGTGCCAGCAGTTATGGACAGGGGTTTGGCTACACCTTC	CASSYGQGFGYTF
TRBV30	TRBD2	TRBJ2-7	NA	TGTGCCTGGAGGGGGGGGACGACCTACGAGCAGTACTTC	CAWRGGTTYEQYF
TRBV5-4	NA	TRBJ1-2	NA	TGTGCCAGCAGCTTACGGACAGAGGCTAACTATGGCTACACCTTC	CASSLRTEANYGYTF
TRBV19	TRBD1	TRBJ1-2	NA	TGTGCCAGTAGTCAACAGGGGAGTAACTATGGCTACACCTTC	CASSQQGSNYGYTF
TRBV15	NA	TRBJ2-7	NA	TGTGCCACCAGCCCCACAGGGTCCAGAAACTACGAGCAGTACTTC	CATSPTGSRNYEQYF
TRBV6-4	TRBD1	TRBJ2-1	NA	TGTGCCAGCAGTGACCGGGGCAGGGGGCGCCGGAATGAGCAGTTCTTC	CASSDRGRGRRNEQFF
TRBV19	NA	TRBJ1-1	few	TGTGCCAGTAGTATTAGGAGACAGAGGAGGAACACTGAAGCTTTCTTT	CASSIRRQRRNTEAFF
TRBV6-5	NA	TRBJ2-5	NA	TGTGCCAGCAGTTACTCTTTCGCCCTGGGGAGAGAGACCCAGTACTTC	CASSYSFALGRETQYF
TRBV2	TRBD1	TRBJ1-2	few	TGTGCCAGCAGTGGGGACAGGGGCTATGGCTACACCTTC	CASSGDRGYGYTF
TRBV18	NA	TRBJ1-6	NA	TGTGCCAGCTCAAGGACACGGGAGAGCTCCTATAATTCACCCCTCCACTTT	CASSRTRESSYNSPLHF
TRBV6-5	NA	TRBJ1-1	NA	TGTGCCACAACCCAACACAGGAACACTGAAGCTTTCTTT	CATTQHRNTEAFF
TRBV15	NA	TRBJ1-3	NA	TGTGCCACCAGCAGAGGGGTAGGGAGCTCTGGAAACACCATATATTTT	CATSRGVGSSGNTIYF
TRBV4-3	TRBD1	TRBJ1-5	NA	TGCGCCAGCAGCCAAGATATGAGCGGGACAGGGGACAATCAGCCCCAGCATTTT	CASSQDMSGTGDNQPQHF
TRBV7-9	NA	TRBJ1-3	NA	TGTGCCAGCAGCTTTGGCGGGGCCGGGGCCTCTGGAAACACCATATATTTT	CASSFGGAGASGNTIYF
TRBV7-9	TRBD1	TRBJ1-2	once	TGTGCCAGCAGCTTAGCTGAGACAGGGGGCTTTTCGGTCGGCTACACCTTC	CASSLAETGGFSVGYTF
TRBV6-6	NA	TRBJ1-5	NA	TGTGCCAGCAGGTACACTGTACAGGGAGGGGGTCAGCCCCAGCATTTT	CASRYTVQGGGQPQHF
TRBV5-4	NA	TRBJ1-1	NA	TGTGCCAGCAGCCACCTGACAGAGAACACTGAAGCTTTCTTT	CASSHLTENTEAFF